The T cell receptor (beta chain) described here comes from a study of cytotoxic CD8 clonotypes in ibrutinib-treated CLL. Study as a whole: Among patients, around 24 responded partially and 2 completely; approximately 15 then stayed remitted and about 12 progressed after median roughly 73 months. Study-wide findings and caveats: There were differences in sampling times between sustained-remission and progressing patients. Baseline clonality, higher than in age-matched healthy donors, tracked circulating CD8+ T-cell counts.

Germline V gene sequence: CDR1 LGHNA, CDR2 YSLEER. The CDR3 covers 15 residues. Trimming took 0 bases from V and 14 from J, leaving 17 bases between them. A remark on this clone: Its target is unknown.

TCRdb keeps only in-frame clones here, not all; method: immunoSEQ multiplex PCR. The sample includes some 130,000 clones, approximately 80% seen only once; the top ten take roughly 3.3%. The rearrangement uses TRBV4-3 and TRBJ1-6; maybe TRBD1 (6 bases). The clonotype was recovered from a human donor with chronic lymphocytic leukemia. The sample here was PBMCs, taken after 24 months of ibrutinib treatment. CDR3 nucleotide sequence: TGCGCCAGCAGCCAAGATGTGGGGGCTATTACAGCCCTCCACTTT. This codes for CASSQDVGAITALHF.